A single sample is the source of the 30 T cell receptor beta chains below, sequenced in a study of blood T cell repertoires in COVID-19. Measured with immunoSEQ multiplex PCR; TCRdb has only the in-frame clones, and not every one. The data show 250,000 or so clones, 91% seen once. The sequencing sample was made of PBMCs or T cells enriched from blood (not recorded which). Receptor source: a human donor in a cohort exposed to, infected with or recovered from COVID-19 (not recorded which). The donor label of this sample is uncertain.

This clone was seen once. CDR3 sequence reads: CASSVATGSYEQYF. Written as DNA, the CDR3 is TGTGCCAGCAGCGTAGCTACGGGATCCTACGAGCAGTACTTC. The rearrangement links TRBV9 to TRBJ2-7; a possible D gene is TRBD2 (5 bases). CDR3 length: 14 amino acids. V was pared by 0 bases and J by 1 base, with 8 bases between. Germline CDR1 reads SGDLS; CDR2 reads YYNGEE.

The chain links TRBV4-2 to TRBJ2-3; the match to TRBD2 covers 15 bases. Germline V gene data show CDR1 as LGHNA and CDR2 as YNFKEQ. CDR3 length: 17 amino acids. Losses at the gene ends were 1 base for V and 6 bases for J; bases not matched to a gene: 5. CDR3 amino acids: CASSQGTSGGGVDTQYF. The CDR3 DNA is TGTGCCAGCAGCCAAGGGACTAGCGGGGGGGGCGTGGATACGCAGTATTTT.

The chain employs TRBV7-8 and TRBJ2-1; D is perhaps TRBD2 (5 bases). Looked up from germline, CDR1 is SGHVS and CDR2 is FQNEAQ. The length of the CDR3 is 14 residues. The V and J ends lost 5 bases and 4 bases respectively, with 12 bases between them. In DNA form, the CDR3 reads TGTGCCAGCAGCGAAACGGGATTTTACAATGAGCAGTTCTTC. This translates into CASSETGFYNEQFF.

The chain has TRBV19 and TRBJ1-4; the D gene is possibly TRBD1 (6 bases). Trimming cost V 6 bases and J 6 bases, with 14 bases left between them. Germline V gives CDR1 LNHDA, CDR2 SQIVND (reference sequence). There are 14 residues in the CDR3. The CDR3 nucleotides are TGTGCCAGTAGCTCGACAGGAAAGGATGAAAAACTGTTTTTT. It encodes CASSSTGKDEKLFF. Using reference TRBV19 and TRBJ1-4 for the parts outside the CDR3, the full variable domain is DGGITQSPKYLFRKEGQNVTLSCEQNLNHDAMYWYRQDPGQGLRLIYYSQIVNDFQKGDIAEGYSVSREKKESFPLTVTSAQKNPTAFYLCASSSTGKDEKLFFGSGTQLSVL.

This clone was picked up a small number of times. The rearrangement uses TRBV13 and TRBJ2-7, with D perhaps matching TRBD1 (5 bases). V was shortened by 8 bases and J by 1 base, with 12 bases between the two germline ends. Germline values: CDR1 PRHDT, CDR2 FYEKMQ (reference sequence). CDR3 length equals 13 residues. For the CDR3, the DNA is TGTGCCAGCGGAACCCAGGGTTCCTACGAGCAGTACTTC. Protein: CASGTQGSYEQYF.

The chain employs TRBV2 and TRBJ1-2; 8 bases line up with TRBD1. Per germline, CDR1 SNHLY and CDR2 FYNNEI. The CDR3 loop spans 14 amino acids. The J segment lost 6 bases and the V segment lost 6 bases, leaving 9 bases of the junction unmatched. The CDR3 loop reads CASRLQGGEDGYTF. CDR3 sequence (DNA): TGTGCCAGCAGACTACAGGGGGGGGAGGATGGCTACACCTTC. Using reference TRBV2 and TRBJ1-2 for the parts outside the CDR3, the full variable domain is EPEVTQTPSHQVTQMGQEVILRCVPISNHLYFYWYRQILGQKVEFLVSFYNNEISEKSEIFDDQFSVERPDGSNFTLKIRSTKLEDSAMYFCASRLQGGEDGYTFGSGTRLTVV.

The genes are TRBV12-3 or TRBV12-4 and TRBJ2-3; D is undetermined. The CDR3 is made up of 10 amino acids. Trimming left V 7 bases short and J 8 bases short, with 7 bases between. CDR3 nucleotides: TGTGCCAGCAAAGGAGTTACGCAGTATTTT. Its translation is CASKGVTQYF.

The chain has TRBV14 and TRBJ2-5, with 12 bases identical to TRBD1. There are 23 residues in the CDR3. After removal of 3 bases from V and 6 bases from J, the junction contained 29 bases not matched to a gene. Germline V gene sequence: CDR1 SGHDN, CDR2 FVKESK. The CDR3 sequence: CASSHHPGTGGGSGEVRVQTQYF. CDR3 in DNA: TGTGCCAGCAGCCACCACCCCGGGACAGGGGGCGGTTCTGGGGAGGTTAGAGTTCAGACCCAGTACTTC.

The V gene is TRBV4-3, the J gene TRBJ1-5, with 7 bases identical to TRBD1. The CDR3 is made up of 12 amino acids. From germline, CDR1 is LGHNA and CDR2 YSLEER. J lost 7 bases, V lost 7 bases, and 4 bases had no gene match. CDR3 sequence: CASNRGEQPQHF. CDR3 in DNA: TGCGCCAGCAACAGGGGAGAACAGCCCCAGCATTTT.

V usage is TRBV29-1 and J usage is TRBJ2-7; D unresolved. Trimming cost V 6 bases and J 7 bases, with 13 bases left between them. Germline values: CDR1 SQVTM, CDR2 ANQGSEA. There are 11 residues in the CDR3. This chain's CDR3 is CSVEQPREQYF. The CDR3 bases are TGCAGCGTGGAACAGCCGAGGGAGCAGTACTTC.

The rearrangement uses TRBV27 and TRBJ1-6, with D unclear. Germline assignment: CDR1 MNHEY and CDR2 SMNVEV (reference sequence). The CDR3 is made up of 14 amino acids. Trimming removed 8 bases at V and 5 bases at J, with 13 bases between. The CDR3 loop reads CASPQKGDNSPLHF. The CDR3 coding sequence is TGTGCCAGCCCCCAAAAAGGAGATAATTCACCCCTCCACTTT.

DNA for the CDR3: TGCGCCAGCAGCCGACAGCAAGAGACCCAGTACTTC. Its protein product is CASSRQQETQYF. This chain joins TRBV5-1 and TRBJ2-5; a possible D gene is TRBD1 (5 bases). V gave up 4 bases and J gave up 2 bases, with 6 bases separating them. This CDR3 spans 12 amino acids. CDR1 and CDR2 from the germline V gene are SGHRS and YFSETQ. The complete variable domain, with remaining parts taken from reference TRBV5-1 and TRBJ2-5, reads KAGVTQTPRYLIKTRGQQVTLSCSPISGHRSVSWYQQTPGQGLQFLFEYFSETQRNKGNFPGRFSGRQFSNSRSEMNVSTLELGDSALYLCASSRQQETQYFGPGTRLLVL.

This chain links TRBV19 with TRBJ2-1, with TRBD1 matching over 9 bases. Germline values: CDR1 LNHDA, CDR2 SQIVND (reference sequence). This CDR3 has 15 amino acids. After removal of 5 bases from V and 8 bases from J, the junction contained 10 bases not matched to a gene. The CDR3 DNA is TGTGCCAGTAGTTCCCAACCTAGGACAGGGGATGAGCAGTTCTTC. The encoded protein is CASSSQPRTGDEQFF.

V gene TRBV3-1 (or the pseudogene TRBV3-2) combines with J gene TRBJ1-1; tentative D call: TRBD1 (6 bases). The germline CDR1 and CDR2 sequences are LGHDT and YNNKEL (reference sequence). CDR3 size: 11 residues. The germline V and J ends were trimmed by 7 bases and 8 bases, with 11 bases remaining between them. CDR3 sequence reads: CASKQGPEAFF. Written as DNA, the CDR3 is TGTGCCAGCAAACAGGGTCCCGAAGCTTTCTTT.

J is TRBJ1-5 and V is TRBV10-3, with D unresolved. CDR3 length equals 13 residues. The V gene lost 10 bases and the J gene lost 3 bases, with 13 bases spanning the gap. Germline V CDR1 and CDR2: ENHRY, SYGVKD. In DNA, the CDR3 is TGTGCCACCGCCGAACAGCCCAATCAGCCCCAGCATTTT. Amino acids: CATAEQPNQPQHF.

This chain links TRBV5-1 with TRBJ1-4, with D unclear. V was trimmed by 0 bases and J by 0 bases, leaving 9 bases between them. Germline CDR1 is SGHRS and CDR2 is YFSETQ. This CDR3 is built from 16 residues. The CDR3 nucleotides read TGCGCCAGCAGCTTGGGAGGGAGTGCAACTAATGAAAAACTGTTTTTT. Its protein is CASSLGGSATNEKLFF.

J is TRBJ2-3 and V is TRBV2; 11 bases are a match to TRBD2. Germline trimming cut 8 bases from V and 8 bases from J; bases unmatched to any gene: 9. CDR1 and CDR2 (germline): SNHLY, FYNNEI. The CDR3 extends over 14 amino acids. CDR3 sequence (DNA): TGTGCCAGCCCGGTGACTAGCGGGGTCGGTACGCAGTATTTT. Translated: CASPVTSGVGTQYF.

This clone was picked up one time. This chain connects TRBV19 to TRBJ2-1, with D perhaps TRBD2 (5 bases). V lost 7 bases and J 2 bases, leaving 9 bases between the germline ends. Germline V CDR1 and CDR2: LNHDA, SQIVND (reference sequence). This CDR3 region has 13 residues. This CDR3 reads CASTSTPYNEQFF. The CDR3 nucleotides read TGTGCCAGTACTAGCACACCCTACAATGAGCAGTTCTTC.

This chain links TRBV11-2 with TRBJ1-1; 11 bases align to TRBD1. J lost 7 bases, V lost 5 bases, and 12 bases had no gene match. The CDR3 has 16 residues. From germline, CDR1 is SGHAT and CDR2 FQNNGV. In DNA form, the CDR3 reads TGTGCCAGCAGCCTCTTAACGGGGACAGGGGGGATTGAAGCTTTCTTT. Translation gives CASSLLTGTGGIEAFF. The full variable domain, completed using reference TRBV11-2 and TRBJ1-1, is EAGVAQSPRYKIIEKRQSVAFWCNPISGHATLYWYQQILGQGPKLLIQFQNNGVVDDSQLPKDRFSAERLKGVDSTLKIQPAKLEDSAVYLCASSLLTGTGGIEAFFGQGTRLTVV.

The chain's CDR3 is CASSSTDRVDGYTF. In nucleotides, the CDR3 is TGTGCCAGCAGCTCAACGGACAGGGTGGATGGCTACACCTTC. The J gene is TRBJ1-2, the V gene TRBV7-8; 8 nucleotides agree with TRBD1. This CDR3 has 14 residues. Germline values: CDR1 SGHVS, CDR2 FQNEAQ. V shed 4 bases, J shed 6 bases, and the junction held 7 bases outside the gene matches.

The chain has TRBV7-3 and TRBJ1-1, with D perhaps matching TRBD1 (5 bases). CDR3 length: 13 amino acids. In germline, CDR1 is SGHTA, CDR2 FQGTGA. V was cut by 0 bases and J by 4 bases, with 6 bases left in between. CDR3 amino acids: CASSLTGATEAFF. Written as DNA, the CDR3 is TGTGCCAGCAGCTTAACAGGGGCCACTGAAGCTTTCTTT. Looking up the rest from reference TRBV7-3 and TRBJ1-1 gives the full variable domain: GAGVSQTPSNKVTEKGKYVELRCDPISGHTALYWYRQSLGQGPEFLIYFQGTGAADDSGLPNDRFFAVRPEGSVSTLKIQRTERGDSAVYLCASSLTGATEAFFGQGTRLTVV.

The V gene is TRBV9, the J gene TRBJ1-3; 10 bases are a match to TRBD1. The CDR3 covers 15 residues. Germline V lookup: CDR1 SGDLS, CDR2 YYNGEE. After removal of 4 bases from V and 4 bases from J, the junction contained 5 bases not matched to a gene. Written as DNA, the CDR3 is TGTGCCAGCAGCCAGGACAGGGGGATAGGAAACACCATATATTTT. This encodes CASSQDRGIGNTIYF.

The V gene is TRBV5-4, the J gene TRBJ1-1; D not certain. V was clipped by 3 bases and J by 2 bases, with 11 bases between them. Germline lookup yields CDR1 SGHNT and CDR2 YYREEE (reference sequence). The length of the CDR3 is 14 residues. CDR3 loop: CASSSTKTNTEAFF. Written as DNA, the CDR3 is TGTGCCAGCAGCTCCACTAAAACCAACACTGAAGCTTTCTTT.

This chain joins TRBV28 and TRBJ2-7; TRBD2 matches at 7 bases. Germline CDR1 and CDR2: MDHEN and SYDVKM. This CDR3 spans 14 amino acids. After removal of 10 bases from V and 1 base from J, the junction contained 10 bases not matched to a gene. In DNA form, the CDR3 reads TGTGCCACCGCTGAGGGAGGGGTATCCTACGAGCAGTACTTC. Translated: CATAEGGVSYEQYF.

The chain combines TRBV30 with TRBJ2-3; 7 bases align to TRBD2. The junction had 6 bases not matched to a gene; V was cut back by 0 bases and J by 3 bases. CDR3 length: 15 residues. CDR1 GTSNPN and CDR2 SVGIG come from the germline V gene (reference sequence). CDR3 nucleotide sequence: TGTGCCTGGAGTGTACCCCGTAGCGGGACAGATACGCAGTATTTT. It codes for CAWSVPRSGTDTQYF.

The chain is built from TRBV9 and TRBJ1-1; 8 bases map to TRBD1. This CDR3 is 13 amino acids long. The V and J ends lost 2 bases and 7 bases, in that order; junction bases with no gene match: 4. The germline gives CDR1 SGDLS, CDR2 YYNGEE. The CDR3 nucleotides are TGTGCCAGCAGCGTTCAGGGGGCTGGTGAAGCTTTCTTT. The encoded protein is CASSVQGAGEAFF.

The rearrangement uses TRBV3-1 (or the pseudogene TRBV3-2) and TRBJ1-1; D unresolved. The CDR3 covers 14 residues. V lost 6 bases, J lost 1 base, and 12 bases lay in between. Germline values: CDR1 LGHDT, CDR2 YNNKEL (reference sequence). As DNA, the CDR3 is TGTGCCAGCAGGAGGTCCGGAGCGAACACTGAAGCTTTCTTT. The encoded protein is CASRRSGANTEAFF.

CDR3 DNA: TGTGCCAGCAGCCAACAGCCGGGACTACCCAATGAGCAGTTCTTC. Protein product: CASSQQPGLPNEQFF. This chain uses TRBV4-2 with TRBJ2-1; 7 bases map to TRBD2. CDR1 and CDR2 (germline): LGHNA, YNFKEQ. The trim removed 2 bases at V and 6 bases at J, leaving 7 bases unmatched. This CDR3 is built from 15 residues.

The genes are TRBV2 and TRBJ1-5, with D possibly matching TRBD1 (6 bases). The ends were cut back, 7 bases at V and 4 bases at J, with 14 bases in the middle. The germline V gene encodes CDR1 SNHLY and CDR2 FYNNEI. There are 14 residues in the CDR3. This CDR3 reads CASNQVGGNQPQHF. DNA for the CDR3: TGTGCCAGCAATCAGGTAGGGGGAAATCAGCCCCAGCATTTT.

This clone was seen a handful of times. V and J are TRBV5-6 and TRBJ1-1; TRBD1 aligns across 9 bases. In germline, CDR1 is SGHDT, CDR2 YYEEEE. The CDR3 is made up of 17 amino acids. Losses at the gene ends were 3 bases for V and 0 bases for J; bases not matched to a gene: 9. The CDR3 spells CASSSGQGGGLNTEAFF. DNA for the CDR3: TGTGCCAGCAGCTCGGGACAGGGAGGGGGCTTGAACACTGAAGCTTTCTTT.